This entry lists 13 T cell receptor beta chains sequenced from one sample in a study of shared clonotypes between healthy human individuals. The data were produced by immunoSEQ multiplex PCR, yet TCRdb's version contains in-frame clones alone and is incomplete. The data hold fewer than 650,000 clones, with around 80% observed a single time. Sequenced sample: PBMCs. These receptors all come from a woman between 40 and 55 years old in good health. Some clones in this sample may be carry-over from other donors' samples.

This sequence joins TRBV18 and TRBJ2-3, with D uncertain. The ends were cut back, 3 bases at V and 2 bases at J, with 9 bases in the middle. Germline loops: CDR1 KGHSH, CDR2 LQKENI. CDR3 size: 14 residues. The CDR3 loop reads CASSPGINTDTQYF. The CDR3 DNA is TGTGCCAGCTCACCGGGAATAAACACAGATACGCAGTATTTT.

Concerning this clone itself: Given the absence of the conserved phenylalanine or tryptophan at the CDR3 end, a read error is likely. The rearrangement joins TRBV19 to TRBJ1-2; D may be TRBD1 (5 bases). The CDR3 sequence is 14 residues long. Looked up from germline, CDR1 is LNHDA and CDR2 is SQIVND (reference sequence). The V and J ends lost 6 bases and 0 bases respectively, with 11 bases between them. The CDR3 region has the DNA TGTGCCAGTAGCAGGGCGACCTCTAACTATGGCTACACCTCC. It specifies CASSRATSNYGYTS.

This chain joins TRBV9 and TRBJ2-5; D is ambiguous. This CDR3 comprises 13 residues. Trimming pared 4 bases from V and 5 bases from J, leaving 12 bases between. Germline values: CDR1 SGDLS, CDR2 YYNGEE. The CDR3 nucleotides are TGTGCCAGCAGCCTCACACCTGGGGAGACCCAGTACTTC. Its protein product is CASSLTPGETQYF. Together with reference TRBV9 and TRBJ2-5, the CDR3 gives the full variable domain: DSGVTQTPKHLITATGQRVTLRCSPRSGDLSVYWYQQSLDQGLQFLIQYYNGEERAKGNILERFSAQQFPDLHSELNLSSLELGDSALYFCASSLTPGETQYFGPGTRLLVL.

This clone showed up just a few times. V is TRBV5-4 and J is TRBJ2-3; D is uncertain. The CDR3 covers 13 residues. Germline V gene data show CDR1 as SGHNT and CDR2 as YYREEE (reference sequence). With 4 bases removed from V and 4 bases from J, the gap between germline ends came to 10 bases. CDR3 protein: CASSPPRSDTQYF. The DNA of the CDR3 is TGTGCCAGCAGCCCCCCCCGCTCAGATACGCAGTATTTT.

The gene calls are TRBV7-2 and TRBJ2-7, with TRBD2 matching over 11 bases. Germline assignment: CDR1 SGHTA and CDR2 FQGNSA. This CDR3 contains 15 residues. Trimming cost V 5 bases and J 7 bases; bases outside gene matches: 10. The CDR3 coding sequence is TGTGCCAGCAGCGCCGTAGCGGGAGGGATTTGGGAGCAGTACTTC. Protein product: CASSAVAGGIWEQYF.

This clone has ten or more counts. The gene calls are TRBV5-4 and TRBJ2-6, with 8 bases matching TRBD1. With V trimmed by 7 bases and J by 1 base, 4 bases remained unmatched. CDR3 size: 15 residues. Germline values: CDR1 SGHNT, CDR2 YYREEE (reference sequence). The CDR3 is CASGTGGSGANVLTF. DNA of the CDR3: TGTGCCAGCGGGACAGGTGGGTCTGGGGCCAACGTCCTGACTTTC.

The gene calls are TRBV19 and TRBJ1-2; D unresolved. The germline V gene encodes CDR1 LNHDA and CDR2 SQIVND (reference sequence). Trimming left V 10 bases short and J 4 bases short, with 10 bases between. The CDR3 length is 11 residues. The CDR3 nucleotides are TGTGCCACCAGAGACTCCTATGGCTACACCTTC. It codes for CATRDSYGYTF.

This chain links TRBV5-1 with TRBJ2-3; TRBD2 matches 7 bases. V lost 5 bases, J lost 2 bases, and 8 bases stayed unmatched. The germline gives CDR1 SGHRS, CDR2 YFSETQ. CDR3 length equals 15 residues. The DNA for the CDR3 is TGCGCCAGCAGACCCCTAGCGGACCTCACAGATACGCAGTATTTT. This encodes CASRPLADLTDTQYF.

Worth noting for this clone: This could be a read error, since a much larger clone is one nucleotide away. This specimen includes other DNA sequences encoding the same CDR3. CDR3 sequence: CASSYSTYEQYF. For the CDR3, the DNA is TGTGCCAGCAGTTACTCGACCTACGAGCAGTACTTC. The genes are TRBV6-6 and TRBJ2-7, with D hard to call. This CDR3 has 12 amino acids. Germline CDR1 is MNHNY and CDR2 is SVGAGI (reference sequence). The V gene lost 0 bases and the J gene lost 2 bases, with 2 bases spanning the gap.

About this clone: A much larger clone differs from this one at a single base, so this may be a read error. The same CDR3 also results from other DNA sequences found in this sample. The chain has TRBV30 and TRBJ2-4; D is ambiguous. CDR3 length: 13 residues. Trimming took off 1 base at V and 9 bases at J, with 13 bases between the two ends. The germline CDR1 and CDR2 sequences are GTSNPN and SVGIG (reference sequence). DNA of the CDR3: TGTGCCTGGAGTGGTAAGGGCGGCAGCATTCAGTACTTC. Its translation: CAWSGKGGSIQYF.

This CDR3 reads CASSLRTAYEQYF. The CDR3 nucleotides are TGTGCCAGCAGTCTACGGACCGCGTACGAGCAGTACTTC. V and J are TRBV6-1 and TRBJ2-7; D is unresolved. In germline, CDR1 is MNHNS, CDR2 SASEGT. V shed 5 bases and J shed 4 bases, with 12 bases lying between them. The CDR3 is 13 amino acids.

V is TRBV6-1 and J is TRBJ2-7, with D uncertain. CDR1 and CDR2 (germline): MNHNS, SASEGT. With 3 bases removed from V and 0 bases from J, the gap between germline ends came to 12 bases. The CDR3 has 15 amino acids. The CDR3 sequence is CASSDYPYSSYEQYF. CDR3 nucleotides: TGTGCCAGCAGTGATTACCCCTATAGCTCCTACGAGCAGTACTTC.

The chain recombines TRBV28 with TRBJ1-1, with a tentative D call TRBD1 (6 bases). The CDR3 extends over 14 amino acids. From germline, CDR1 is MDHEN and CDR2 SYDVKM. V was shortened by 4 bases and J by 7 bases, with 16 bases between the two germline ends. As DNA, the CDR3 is TGTGCCAGCAGTTCTTGGACAGTAGGCGATGAAGCTTTCTTT. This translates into CASSSWTVGDEAFF.